A selection of T cell receptor beta chains follows, all from one sample in a study of OX40 agonist ivuxolimab in advanced cancers. Clones were sequenced by immunoSEQ multiplex PCR, and TCRdb holds only the in-frame ones, with some missing. The table has about 150,000 clones, over 75% seen once. The sample was CD4+ or CD8+ T cells sorted from blood, taken in a trial of the OX40 agonist ivuxolimab. The receptors here all came from an adult with an advanced solid tumor such as melanoma, head and neck, liver or kidney cancer. The CDR3 runs from the conserved cysteine through the conserved F or W. The order of the fields is D gene, V gene, J gene, clone size, CDR3 DNA, CDR3 protein. The D gene is left open where the match is weak. Only some rows state a clone size, as once, few, many or a class for expanded clones.

-	TRBV5-1	TRBJ2-7	-	TGCGCCAGCAGATCGGACATAACTACCTACGAGCAGTACTTC	CASRSDITTYEQYF
TRBD2	TRBV6-5	TRBJ2-7	once	TGTGCCAGCAGCCCTCCGGGACTAGCATTCTACGAGCAGTACTTC	CASSPPGLAFYEQYF
-	TRBV5-6	TRBJ1-1	once	TGTGCCAGCAGCTTGAGAAGTAACACTGAAGCTTTCTTT	CASSLRSNTEAFF
-	TRBV10-2	TRBJ1-1	few	TGCGCCAGCAGTGAGTTTGATGACACTGAAGCTTTCTTT	CASSEFDDTEAFF
TRBD1	TRBV19	TRBJ2-2	-	TGTGCCAGTAGTATCACAGGGGGCGCGACCGGGGAGCTGTTTTTT	CASSITGGATGELFF
-	TRBV28	TRBJ1-6	-	TGTGCCAGCCTTATGGGGGCAGGGGCTTCACCCCTCCACTTT	CASLMGAGASPLHF
-	TRBV18	TRBJ2-5	-	TGTGCCAGCTCACCACGCAGGGGGGATCAAGAGACCCAGTACTTC	CASSPRRGDQETQYF
-	TRBV6-1	TRBJ2-1	once	TGTGCCAGCCTAAGGGGGGGAACGACCTACAATGAGCAGTTCTTC	CASLRGGTTYNEQFF
-	TRBV15	TRBJ1-2	-	TGTGCCACCAGCAGAGACAGGGGTAATTATGGCTACACCTTC	CATSRDRGNYGYTF
-	TRBV28	TRBJ2-7	-	TGTGCCAGCAGCACTAGGACAGAACTCTACGAGCAGTACTTC	CASSTRTELYEQYF
-	TRBV7-2	TRBJ1-2	-	TGTGCCAGCAGCCCGCAGGCCGGGGATGAGGGCTACACCTTC	CASSPQAGDEGYTF
TRBD2	TRBV28	TRBJ2-7	-	TGTGCCAGCAGCCTAGCGGGATATTCCTACGAGCAGTACTTC	CASSLAGYSYEQYF
-	TRBV19	TRBJ1-1	-	TGTGCCTCAAAGTCCCTCGGAGGGGCGACGTCTGAAGCTTTCTTT	CASKSLGGATSEAFF
-	TRBV6-5	TRBJ1-3	-	TGTGCCAGCGGCCGTGTCAGCTCTGGAAACACCATATATTTT	CASGRVSSGNTIYF
TRBD2	TRBV28	TRBJ2-1	-	TGTGCCAGCAGTTTTGGTTCCGCGGGAAGCGGGGGGCAGTTCTTC	CASSFGSAGSGGQFF
TRBD2	TRBV25-1	TRBJ2-7	once	TGTGCCAGCAGTGTTGGGACTACAATGGTCTACGAGCAGTACTTC	CASSVGTTMVYEQYF
-	TRBV19	TRBJ1-5	-	TGTGCCAGTACCACCTATCAGCCCCAGCATTTT	CASTTYQPQHF
-	TRBV28	TRBJ1-1	-	TGTGCCAGCAGTTTAACGACGGTTCTGGGCACTGAAGCTTTCTTT	CASSLTTVLGTEAFF
-	TRBV19	TRBJ1-1	-	TGTGCCAGTAGTACGGGGACCCGCGGTGGGAACACTGAAGCTTTCTTT	CASSTGTRGGNTEAFF
-	TRBV7-9	TRBJ2-7	-	TGTGCCAGCAGTTTAGCGGATACCTGGGGGCAGTACTTC	CASSLADTWGQYF
-	TRBV5-1	TRBJ1-1	few	TGCGCCAGCAGGAATGCGGTAATGAACACTGAAGCTTTCTTT	CASRNAVMNTEAFF
TRBD1	TRBV28	TRBJ1-2	-	TGTGCCAGCAGTTTAGGTGCAGGGGGCGACTATGGCTACACCTTC	CASSLGAGGDYGYTF
-	TRBV4-2	TRBJ1-1	-	TGTGCCAGCAGCCGGTATGACATTGAAGCTTTCTTT	CASSRYDIEAFF
TRBD1	TRBV27	TRBJ2-3	-	TGTGCCAGCAGTTTCCCGGGACAGGGGGGGGCTGGTACGCAGTATTTT	CASSFPGQGGAGTQYF
-	TRBV11-2	TRBJ1-6	-	TGTGCCAGCAGCCCCTGGACGGCGGACAATTCACCCCTCCACTTT	CASSPWTADNSPLHF
-	TRBV2	TRBJ2-7	-	TGTGCCAGCCAACAGGGTTCGGTCGGGCAGTACTTC	CASQQGSVGQYF
-	TRBV7-3	TRBJ2-3	-	TGTGCCAGCAGGAGTACTAGCACAGATACGCAGTATTTT	CASRSTSTDTQYF
-	TRBV4-1	TRBJ1-2	-	TGCGCCAGCAGCCAACCCGACAGGCAGCACTATGGCTACACCTTC	CASSQPDRQHYGYTF
TRBD2	TRBV7-2	TRBJ2-1	-	TGTGCCAGCAGCTTAGCGCGACTAGCGGGACGCAATGAGCAGTTCTTC	CASSLARLAGRNEQFF
-	TRBV25-1	TRBJ2-1	once	TGTGCCAGCAGTGAATATCCAGGGGAATCTAGCGGACTGGAGCAGTTCTTC	CASSEYPGESSGLEQFF
-	TRBV25-1	TRBJ1-4	-	TGTGCCAGCAGTGGATGGGACGGTGGTAATGAAAAACTGTTTTTT	CASSGWDGGNEKLFF
-	TRBV28	TRBJ2-3	-	TGTGCCAGCAGTTTATTAGAGAGTGATACGCAGTATTTT	CASSLLESDTQYF
-	TRBV28	TRBJ1-2	once	TGTGCCAGCAGTTTAAGGGGAGGACTCTTCTATGGCTACACCTTC	CASSLRGGLFYGYTF